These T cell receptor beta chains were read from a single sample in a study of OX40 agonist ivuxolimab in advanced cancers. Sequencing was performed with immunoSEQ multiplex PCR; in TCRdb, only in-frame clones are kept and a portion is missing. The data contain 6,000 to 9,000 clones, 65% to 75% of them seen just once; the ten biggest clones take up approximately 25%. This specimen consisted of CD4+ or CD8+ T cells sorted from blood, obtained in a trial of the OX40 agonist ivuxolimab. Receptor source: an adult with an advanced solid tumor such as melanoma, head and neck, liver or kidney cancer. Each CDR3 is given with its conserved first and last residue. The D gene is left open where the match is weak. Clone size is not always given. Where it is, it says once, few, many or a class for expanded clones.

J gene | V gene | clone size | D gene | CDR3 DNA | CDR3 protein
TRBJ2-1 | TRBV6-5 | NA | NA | TGTGCCAGCAACCTGGTGCCGAGCTCCTACAATGAGCAGTTCTTC | CASNLVPSSYNEQFF
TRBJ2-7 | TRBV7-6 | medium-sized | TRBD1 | TGTGCCAGCAGCATCGGGACAGGGAAAGCCTACGAGCAGTACTTC | CASSIGTGKAYEQYF
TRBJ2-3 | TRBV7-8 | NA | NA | TGTGCCAGCAGCTTAGGGGTGGGAGGAATAGATACGCAGTATTTT | CASSLGVGGIDTQYF
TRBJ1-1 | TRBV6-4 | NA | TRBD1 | TGTGCCAGACCGGGACAGGGTATGAACACTGAAGCTTTCTTT | CARPGQGMNTEAFF
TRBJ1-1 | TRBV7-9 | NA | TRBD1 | TGTGCCAGCAGCTTAGCAATCCGGGACAGGGGTTTTGGGGCTTTCTTT | CASSLAIRDRGFGAFF
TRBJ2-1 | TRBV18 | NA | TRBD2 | TGTGCCAGCTCACCCGATGCTGGTAGCGGGGGGGATGAGCAGTTCTTC | CASSPDAGSGGDEQFF
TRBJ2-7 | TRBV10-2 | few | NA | TGCGCCAGCAAGGCCAGCGAGCAGTACTTC | CASKASEQYF
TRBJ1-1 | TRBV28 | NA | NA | TGTGCCAGCAGTTTTTATCAGGAGTCGAACACTGAAGCTTTCTTT | CASSFYQESNTEAFF
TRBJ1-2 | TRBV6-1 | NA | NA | TGTGCCAGCAGTGAAACGGACATTCGAAATGGCTACACCTTC | CASSETDIRNGYTF
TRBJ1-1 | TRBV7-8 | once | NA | TGTGCCAGCAGCTTGGAGGGTGACAGGATGAACACTGAAGCTTTCTTT | CASSLEGDRMNTEAFF
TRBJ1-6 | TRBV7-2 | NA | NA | TGTGCCAGCAGCTTAAGCCCCGGACGCCCGGGGTCACCCCTCCACTTT | CASSLSPGRPGSPLHF
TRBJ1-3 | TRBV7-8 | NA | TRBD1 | TGTGCCAGCAGCCGTTTCTTGGGACAGGGGTCTGAGGGCACCATATATTTT | CASSRFLGQGSEGTIYF
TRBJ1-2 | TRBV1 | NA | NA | TGCACCAGCAGGAGTATTGTGCGAAAGACCTATGGCTACACCTTC | CTSRSIVRKTYGYTF
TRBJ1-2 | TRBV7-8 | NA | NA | TGTGCCAGCAACTTAGCGGTCCAGGGTGGGCTTTATGGCTACACCTTC | CASNLAVQGGLYGYTF
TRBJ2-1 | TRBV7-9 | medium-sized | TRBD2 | TGTGCCAGCAGCCCCGGACTAGACCTTAAACTCCGTTACAATGAGCAGTTCTTC | CASSPGLDLKLRYNEQFF
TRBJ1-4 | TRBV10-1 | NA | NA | TGCGCCAGCAGTAAATCCGGAAGGAATGAAAAACTGTTTTTT | CASSKSGRNEKLFF
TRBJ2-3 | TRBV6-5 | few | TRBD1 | TGTGCCAGCAGTCCGGGACAGGGACACACAGATACGCAGTATTTT | CASSPGQGHTDTQYF
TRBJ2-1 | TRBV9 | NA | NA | TGTGCCAGCAGCCCAGATGGACAGTACAATGAGCAGTTCTTC | CASSPDGQYNEQFF
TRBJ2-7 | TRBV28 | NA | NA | TGTGCCAGCAGTTTACCAGGGGAGCAGTACTTC | CASSLPGEQYF
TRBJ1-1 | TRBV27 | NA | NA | TGTGCCAGCAGTCCCATCGGGCAGGGGTCCCCTGAAGCTTTCTTT | CASSPIGQGSPEAFF
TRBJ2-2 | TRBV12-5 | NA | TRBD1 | TGTGCTAGTGGTTTGCGGGACAGTAACACCGGGGAGCTGTTTTTT | CASGLRDSNTGELFF
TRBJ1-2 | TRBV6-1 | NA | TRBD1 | TGTGCCACTCCGGACAGGGATGGCTACACCTTC | CATPDRDGYTF
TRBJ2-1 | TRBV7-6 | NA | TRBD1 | TGTGCCAGCCCCACAAACCGGGACAGGGTGGACAATGAGCAGTTCTTC | CASPTNRDRVDNEQFF
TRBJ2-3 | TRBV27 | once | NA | TGTGCCAGCAGTTTCGCGGGGCCCGCAGATACGCAGTATTTT | CASSFAGPADTQYF
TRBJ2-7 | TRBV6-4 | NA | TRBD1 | TGTGCCAGCAGTGAATTTGACAGGGGGTACGAGCAGTACTTC | CASSEFDRGYEQYF
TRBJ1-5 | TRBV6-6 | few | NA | TGTGCCAGCAGTGTCCAGGGTTATAGCAATCAGCCCCAGCATTTT | CASSVQGYSNQPQHF
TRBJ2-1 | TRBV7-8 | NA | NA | TGTGCCAGCAGCTTAGGGGTGGGCCAGGGCTCCTACAATGAGCAGTTCTTC | CASSLGVGQGSYNEQFF
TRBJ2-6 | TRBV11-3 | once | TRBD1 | TGTGCCAGCAGCGGGACCGGGACAGGTAGTACTGGGGCCAACGTCCTGACTTTC | CASSGTGTGSTGANVLTF
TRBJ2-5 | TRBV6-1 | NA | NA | TGTGCCAGCAGTGAATTAGTAAGGTCCCGGACCCAAGAGACCCAGTACTTC | CASSELVRSRTQETQYF
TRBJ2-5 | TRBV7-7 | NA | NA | TGTGCTAGCAGCCTGGGACTCCTCCAAGAGACCCAGTACTTC | CASSLGLLQETQYF
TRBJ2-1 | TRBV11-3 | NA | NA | TGTGCCAGCAGCTTAGGGCCGGTGACCTACAATGAGCAGTTCTTC | CASSLGPVTYNEQFF
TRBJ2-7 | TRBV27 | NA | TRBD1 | TGTGCCAGCAGTTTTAACAGGGGCTACGAGCAGTACTTC | CASSFNRGYEQYF
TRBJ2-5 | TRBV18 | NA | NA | TGTGCCAGCTCACCACCGCGTGGAATCAAGAGGACCCAGTACTTC | CASSPPRGIKRTQYF
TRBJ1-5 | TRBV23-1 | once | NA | TGCGCCAACCCTCGGGGGGGATATCAGCCCCAGCATTTT | CANPRGGYQPQHF
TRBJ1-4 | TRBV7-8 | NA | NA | TGTGCCAGCTCCGAGGGCCGGCCATCACCTAATGAAAAACTGTTTTTT | CASSEGRPSPNEKLFF
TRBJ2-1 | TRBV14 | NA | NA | TGTGCCAGCAGCCACTCGACCAGTCCATATTTACTCGAGCAGTTCTTC | CASSHSTSPYLLEQFF
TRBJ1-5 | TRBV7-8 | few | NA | TGTGCCAGCAGCAATGTCGGCAATCAGCCCCAGCATTTT | CASSNVGNQPQHF
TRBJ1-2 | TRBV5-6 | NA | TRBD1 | TGTGCCAGCAGCTTGGTTGACAGGGAAGCTTATGGCTACACCTTC | CASSLVDREAYGYTF